The 10 T cell receptor beta chains given below trace back to one sample, sequenced in a study of T-cell reconstitution after alpha-beta-depleted transplantation in children. Unique molecular identifiers were incorporated when the TCRbeta library was constructed. A single record per CDR3 protein comes from TCRdb applying MiXCR to the PCR reads. The sample records approximately 800,000 distinct CDR3 sequences, around 15% being singletons. Sequenced material: PBMCs, mostly from graft donor cells, taken 360 days after TCRalphabeta/CD19-depleted stem cell transplant. The receptors here all came from a male patient between 10 and 17 years old who had a stem cell transplant for acute lymphoblastic leukemia, so the T cells may come from the graft donor.

The genes are TRBV5-1 and TRBJ2-3; D is ambiguous. Looked up from germline, CDR1 is SGHRS and CDR2 is YFSETQ. This CDR3 has 19 amino acids. V was pared by 0 bases and J by 2 bases, with 22 bases between. The CDR3 region is CASSLGLTAPRTHTDTQYF. In DNA form, the CDR3 reads TGCGCCAGCAGCTTGGGGTTAACGGCCCCCAGAACCCACACAGATACGCAGTATTTT.

The genes are TRBV11-1 and TRBJ2-1; 8 bases line up with TRBD2. Germline V gene lookup returns CDR1 SGHAT and CDR2 FQDESV (reference sequence). This CDR3 has 20 amino acids. V lost 5 bases to trimming and J lost 0 bases; unmatched junction nucleotides: 18. CDR3: CASSPGLVDNGVPSYNEQFF. DNA for the CDR3: TGTGCCAGCAGCCCGGGACTAGTGGATAATGGGGTCCCCTCCTACAATGAGCAGTTCTTC.

Only a few counts were recorded for this clonotype. This chain joins TRBV4-1 and TRBJ1-1, with D unresolved. The length of the CDR3 is 15 residues. Germline values: CDR1 MGHRA, CDR2 YSYEKL. With 4 bases removed from V and 4 bases from J, the gap between germline ends came to 16 bases. The chain's CDR3 is CASSRGVLSPTEAFF. The CDR3 region has the DNA TGCGCCAGCAGCCGAGGAGTGCTTAGCCCCACTGAAGCTTTCTTT.

The J gene is TRBJ2-1, the V gene TRBV5-1; D is uncertain. Trimming stripped 1 base from V and 4 bases from J, with 9 bases between. Germline CDR1 and CDR2: SGHRS and YFSETQ. The CDR3 loop spans 14 amino acids. CDR3 protein: CASSLYRDYNEQFF. CDR3 DNA: TGCGCCAGCAGCTTGTACAGAGATTACAATGAGCAGTTCTTC. The variable domain in full, completed from reference TRBV5-1 and TRBJ2-1, reads KAGVTQTPRYLIKTRGQQVTLSCSPISGHRSVSWYQQTPGQGLQFLFEYFSETQRNKGNFPGRFSGRQFSNSRSEMNVSTLELGDSALYLCASSLYRDYNEQFFGPGTRLTVL.

This clonotype was seen a handful of times. The CDR3 coding sequence is TGTGCCAGCACTAAAAGATCGGGAGATGGGGCCAACGTCCTGACTTTC. As protein: CASTKRSGDGANVLTF. The chain recombines TRBV21-1 with TRBJ2-6; TRBD2 reflects the table's D call only, with no check against the DNA. TRBV21-1 is noted as a pseudogene. The CDR3 extends over 16 amino acids.

V and J are TRBV11-2 and TRBJ1-5; a weak D match, TRBD1 (6 bases). The CDR3 totals 15 residues. Trimming took off 8 bases at V and 2 bases at J, with 16 bases between the two ends. Germline CDR1 reads SGHAT; CDR2 reads FQNNGV. The CDR3: CASRKRGGGNQPQHF. The CDR3 region has the DNA TGTGCCAGCCGAAAGAGGGGGGGTGGCAATCAGCCCCAGCATTTT.

In its sample, this clonotype was seen a few times. The chain links TRBV7-9 to TRBJ2-7, with D perhaps matching TRBD2 (6 bases). CDR1 is SEHNR, CDR2 FQNEAQ, per germline (reference sequence). The V and J ends lost 9 bases and 2 bases respectively, with 11 bases between them. CDR3 length equals 12 residues. In nucleotides, the CDR3 is TGTGCCAGTTTAGCGGACACCTACGAGCAGTACTTC. As protein: CASLADTYEQYF. The whole variable domain, remainder taken from reference TRBV7-9 and TRBJ2-7, is DTGVSQNPRHKITKRGQNVTFRCDPISEHNRLYWYRQTLGQGPEFLTYFQNEAQLEKSRLLSDRFSAERPKGSFSTLEIQRTEQGDSAMYLCASLADTYEQYFGPGTRLTVT.

There are a few counts of this clonotype. The rearrangement joins TRBV13 to TRBJ2-7; 7 bases are shared with TRBD2. This CDR3 is built from 15 residues. The germline gives CDR1 PRHDT, CDR2 FYEKMQ (reference sequence). V gave up 0 bases and J gave up 4 bases; unmatched junction bases: 6. The CDR3 coding sequence is TGTGCCAGCAGCTTAGGGCCGGGGGGTAGATACGAGCAGTACTTC. Amino acid sequence: CASSLGPGGRYEQYF.

This clonotype was observed at least ten times. This sequence joins TRBV7-9 and TRBJ2-7; 8 bases fit TRBD1. Germline lookup yields CDR1 SEHNR and CDR2 FQNEAQ (reference sequence). This CDR3 has 15 residues. With 3 bases clipped from V and 4 bases from J, the junction kept 8 bases outside the gene matches. The CDR3 loop reads CASSLAAGGGYEQYF. CDR3 nucleotides: TGTGCCAGCAGCTTGGCTGCAGGGGGCGGGTACGAGCAGTACTTC.

The J gene is TRBJ1-2, the V gene TRBV29-1, with D possibly TRBD1 on 5 matching bases. V was shortened by 1 base and J by 7 bases, with 13 bases between the two germline ends. The CDR3 runs 13 residues. Germline CDR1 reads SQVTM; CDR2 reads ANQGSEA. The CDR3 DNA sequence: TGCAGCGTTGAAGGAACAGAAAGGGGTGGCTACACCTTC. Encoded protein: CSVEGTERGGYTF.